This is a list of T cell receptor beta chains from one sample in a study of T cell changes during pregnancy in multiple sclerosis. Assay: immunoSEQ multiplex PCR; the TCRdb copy retains only in-frame clones and omits some. The table has some 57,000 clones, 91% seen once. The sample in question was CD4+ T cells from peripheral blood mononuclear cells, obtained in the first trimester of pregnancy. Source of these receptors: a female donor with multiple sclerosis, enrolled in a pregnancy study. CDR3s include the opening cysteine and the closing phenylalanine or tryptophan. A D gene is named only where the DNA matches it firmly. The size entry is marked missing in some rows and otherwise reads once, few, many or a size class.

size,J,D,V,CDR3,DNA
.,TRBJ1-2,.,TRBV25-1,CASREGGSGGYTF,TGTGCCAGCAGGGAAGGAGGGTCAGGAGGCTACACCTTC
.,TRBJ1-3,.,TRBV7-3,CASSLEGGNTIYF,TGTGCCAGCAGCTTGGAGGGAGGTAACACCATATATTTT
once,TRBJ1-2,TRBD1,TRBV7-2,CASSLLTGGHGYTF,TGTGCCAGCAGCTTACTGACAGGGGGCCATGGCTACACCTTC
.,TRBJ2-5,TRBD1,TRBV7-2,CASSFSGGQETQYF,TGTGCCAGCAGCTTTTCAGGGGGCCAAGAGACCCAGTACTTC
.,TRBJ1-4,TRBD1,TRBV9,CASSGGDRPEGKLFF,TGTGCCAGCAGCGGTGGGGACAGGCCCGAGGGGAAACTGTTTTTT
.,TRBJ1-5,.,TRBV7-2,CASSLAGTTYQPQHF,TGTGCCAGCAGCTTAGCCGGGACAACTTATCAGCCCCAGCATTTT
once,TRBJ2-7,TRBD1,TRBV27,CASSVDDRGYEQYF,TGTGCCAGCAGTGTCGATGACAGGGGCTACGAGCAGTACTTC
.,TRBJ2-5,TRBD1,TRBV27,CASSLSTGSETQYF,TGTGCCAGCAGTTTATCGACAGGGTCGGAGACCCAGTACTTC
.,TRBJ2-2,TRBD2,TRBV5-1,CASSLLAGDRTGELFF,TGCGCCAGCAGCCTATTAGCGGGGGACCGCACCGGGGAGCTGTTTTTT
.,TRBJ1-2,.,TRBV4-2,CASSPDSFGYTF,TGTGCCAGCAGCCCGGACAGCTTCGGCTACACCTTC
.,TRBJ1-2,TRBD1,TRBV7-2,CASSRYRTGDYGYTF,TGTGCCAGCAGCAGATATCGGACAGGCGACTATGGCTACACCTTC
.,TRBJ2-5,TRBD1,TRBV12-5,CASGPWTGIETQYF,TGTGCTAGTGGTCCATGGACAGGGATAGAGACCCAGTACTTC
.,TRBJ2-3,.,TRBV6-6,CASSYLTDTQYF,TGTGCCAGCAGTTACCTCACAGATACGCAGTATTTT
.,TRBJ1-2,.,TRBV7-9,CASSLGGGGGYTF,TGTGCCAGCAGCTTAGGTGGCGGCGGCGGCTACACCTTC
once,TRBJ2-7,TRBD1,TRBV27,CASKPDRGYYEQYF,TGTGCCAGCAAGCCGGACAGGGGATACTACGAGCAGTACTTC
many,TRBJ1-5,.,TRBV2,CASKGNSNQPQHF,TGTGCCAGCAAGGGGAATAGCAATCAGCCCCAGCATTTT
few,TRBJ1-6,TRBD1,TRBV6-1,CATGQGVGRALHF,TGTGCCACCGGACAGGGAGTCGGGAGAGCCCTCCACTTT
.,TRBJ2-7,.,TRBV4-3,CASSQVGIQGYEQYF,TGCGCCAGCAGCCAAGTAGGGATACAGGGCTACGAGCAGTACTTC
.,TRBJ1-4,TRBD1,TRBV5-6,CASSRRDRGGGKLFF,TGTGCCAGCAGCAGACGGGACAGGGGAGGGGGAAAACTGTTTTTT
.,TRBJ2-7,TRBD1,TRBV15,CATSSPRDSPYEQYF,TGTGCCACCAGCAGCCCCCGGGACAGTCCCTACGAGCAGTACTTC
.,TRBJ2-2,TRBD2,TRBV9,CASSAGGLNTGELFF,TGTGCCAGCAGCGCCGGGGGACTAAACACCGGGGAGCTGTTTTTT
.,TRBJ2-7,.,TRBV5-6,CASSRTDSSYEQYF,TGTGCCAGCAGCCGAACTGACAGTTCCTACGAGCAGTACTTC
.,TRBJ1-3,.,TRBV27,CATSLHRPDSGNTIYF,TGTGCCACCTCTCTTCACAGGCCAGACTCTGGAAACACCATATATTTT
few,TRBJ1-5,.,TRBV10-3,CAISEGTRGNQPQHF,TGTGCCATCAGTGAGGGGACACGAGGCAATCAGCCCCAGCATTTT
.,TRBJ2-5,TRBD2,TRBV5-4,CASSLVSGGTGETQYF,TGTGCCAGCAGCTTGGTGAGCGGGGGGACCGGCGAGACCCAGTACTTC
.,TRBJ2-7,.,TRBV2,CASNFGGTAYEQYF,TGTGCCAGCAATTTTGGGGGGACAGCCTACGAGCAGTACTTC
.,TRBJ1-4,TRBD1,TRBV6-4,CASSSPPGQVSSDEKLFF,TGTGCCAGCAGTTCACCTCCGGGACAGGTAAGTAGCGATGAAAAACTGTTTTTT
.,TRBJ2-1,.,TRBV10-1,CASPALIASHEQFF,TGCGCCAGCCCAGCATTAATAGCCTCGCATGAGCAGTTCTTC
.,TRBJ2-3,TRBD2,TRBV5-4,CASSLGLRGTDTQYF,TGTGCCAGCAGCTTGGGTTTGCGGGGGACAGATACGCAGTATTTT
.,TRBJ2-5,.,TRBV5-4,CASSPSLTGVETQYF,TGTGCCAGCAGCCCATCCTTAACCGGGGTGGAGACCCAGTACTTC
once,TRBJ1-6,TRBD1,TRBV5-6,CASSPDRTPSSYNSPLHF,TGTGCCAGCAGCCCGGACAGGACCCCGAGCTCCTATAATTCACCCCTCCACTTT
.,TRBJ1-1,.,TRBV5-1,CASTLGSLNTEAFF,TGCGCCAGCACCCTGGGCAGCTTGAACACTGAAGCTTTCTTT
.,TRBJ2-7,TRBD2,TRBV7-2,CAPDLSGSSYEQYF,TGTGCCCCGGACCTCAGCGGGAGCTCCTACGAGCAGTACTTC
.,TRBJ1-4,.,TRBV18,CASSPVGSGEKLFF,TGTGCCAGCTCACCAGTCGGAAGCGGTGAAAAACTGTTTTTT
.,TRBJ2-1,.,TRBV5-6,CASSAEGGGSGHNEQFF,TGTGCCAGCAGCGCCGAAGGAGGGGGTAGCGGGCACAATGAGCAGTTCTTC
.,TRBJ2-7,TRBD2,TRBV7-3,CASSLRSGGYEQYF,TGTGCCAGCAGCTTAAGAAGCGGGGGGTACGAGCAGTACTTC
.,TRBJ2-5,TRBD1,TRBV2,CASRVDRGETQYF,TGTGCCAGCAGGGTTGACAGGGGGGAGACCCAGTACTTC
.,TRBJ1-1,.,TRBV19,CASRVRNTEAFF,TGTGCCAGTAGGGTGAGGAACACTGAAGCTTTCTTT
.,TRBJ2-5,.,TRBV9,CASSVETGSQETQYF,TGTGCCAGCAGCGTAGAGACAGGCAGCCAAGAGACCCAGTACTTC
.,TRBJ1-4,.,TRBV14,CASSQVLGGGEKLFF,TGTGCCAGCAGCCAAGTTCTCGGTGGGGGCGAAAAACTGTTTTTT
.,TRBJ2-5,TRBD2,TRBV19,CASSISPLGLAGQETQYF,TGTGCCAGTAGTATATCCCCCCTTGGACTAGCGGGGCAAGAGACCCAGTACTTC
.,TRBJ1-2,TRBD1,TRBV10-2,CASSEQGAWYDYTF,TGCGCCAGCAGTGAGCAGGGGGCATGGTATGACTACACCTTC
few,TRBJ1-1,.,TRBV30,CAWSPWGLDTEAFF,TGTGCCTGGAGTCCTTGGGGGCTCGACACTGAAGCTTTCTTT
.,TRBJ1-6,.,TRBV7-2,CASSLGRPPNSPLHF,TGTGCCAGCAGCTTGGGCAGGCCCCCTAATTCACCCCTCCACTTT
.,TRBJ2-4,.,TRBV2,CASSEALRGIQIGTKNIQYF,TGTGCCAGCAGTGAAGCGTTGAGAGGGATCCAGATTGGGACCAAAAACATTCAGTACTTC
.,TRBJ2-7,.,TRBV10-3,CAISGGDEQYF,TGTGCCATCAGTGGGGGGGATGAGCAGTACTTC
.,TRBJ1-4,.,TRBV30,CAWSKRRLTNEKLFF,TGTGCCTGGAGTAAGAGGAGACTTACTAATGAAAAACTGTTTTTT
.,TRBJ1-1,.,TRBV7-6,CASSLLPGEGSTEAFF,TGTGCCAGCAGCTTATTGCCCGGGGAGGGGTCCACTGAAGCTTTCTTT
.,TRBJ1-1,.,TRBV6-5,CASSLREENTEAFF,TGTGCCAGCAGCCTTCGGGAGGAGAACACTGAAGCTTTCTTT
.,TRBJ2-3,TRBD2,TRBV19,CASSILAGTSTDTQYF,TGTGCCAGTAGTATACTAGCGGGGACTAGCACAGATACGCAGTATTTT
.,TRBJ2-7,.,TRBV6-5,CASSYQLTGHSYEQYF,TGTGCCAGCAGTTATCAACTGACAGGCCATTCCTACGAGCAGTACTTC
.,TRBJ2-3,.,TRBV6-4,CASSTGLRDTQYF,TGTGCCAGCAGTACGGGACTCCGAGATACGCAGTATTTT